Shown below are 13 T cell receptor beta chains from a single sample sequenced in a study of prognosis after radiotherapy for stage I lung cancer (dated by TCRdb to the early 2020s). Sequencing instrument: Illumina HiSeq 3000. Two rounds of multiplex PCR were used to amplify the TCR beta CDR3 region from genomic DNA. In the first round of PCR, primers specific to each TRBV and TRBJ gene were used, and the primer sequences are filed in Chinese patent CN105087789A. Through fastp at Q25 and MiXCR, TCRdb rebuilt clones from the public reads, retaining in-frame beta chains. Entries that share a CDR3 protein sequence are merged under the most common genes and DNA. Within this sample are about 36,000 distinct CDR3 sequences, with less than 45% of them counted one time only. The ten biggest clones cover roughly 15% of the sample. The sample was PBMCs, taken before or after stereotactic body radiation therapy (not recorded which). The receptors derive from a donor of 50 years or more with non-small cell lung cancer.

This clonotype was detected ten times or more. This chain connects TRBV5-1 to TRBJ1-2, with D possibly being TRBD1 (5 bases). The CDR3 extends over 14 amino acids. Germline assignment: CDR1 SGHRS and CDR2 YFSETQ. Trimming removed 0 bases at V and 6 bases at J, with 12 bases between. DNA of the CDR3: TGCGCCAGCAGCTTGGGGGACCACTGGGATGGCTACACCTTC. This gives the protein CASSLGDHWDGYTF.

This clonotype was recorded at least ten times. The rearrangement links TRBV11-3 to TRBJ2-1; D is perhaps TRBD2 (5 bases). The length of the CDR3 is 13 residues. Trimming removed 4 bases at V and 14 bases at J, with 18 bases between. Germline CDR1 reads SGHNT; CDR2 reads YENEEA. The CDR3 nucleotides read TGTGCCAGCAGCTCCCGAATTTACCTGAGGGAGTTCTTC. It encodes CASSSRIYLREFF.

This clonotype was detected many times. The CDR3, as DNA: TGCAGTGCTCCCCGGGGGATCCCAGGAGCTGAAAAACTGTTTTTT. This encodes CSAPRGIPGAEKLFF. The rearrangement links TRBV20-1 to TRBJ1-4, with a tentative D call TRBD1 (5 bases). The V gene lost 5 bases and the J gene lost 7 bases, with 20 bases spanning the gap. The CDR3 has 15 residues. Germline values: CDR1 DFQATT, CDR2 SNEGSKA (reference sequence).

This clonotype was seen repeatedly, ten times or more. The rearrangement links TRBV28 to TRBJ1-4, with D perhaps TRBD1 (6 bases). The V end was cut by 5 bases, the J end by 8 bases, with 15 bases between. This CDR3 is 14 amino acids long. Germline V CDR1 and CDR2: MDHEN, SYDVKM. For the CDR3, the DNA is TGTGCCAGCAGTCTAAACAGGGTTGGGGAAAAACTGTTTTTT. It yields the protein CASSLNRVGEKLFF.

The chain combines TRBV27 with TRBJ1-1; a weak D match, TRBD1 (5 bases). Germline loops: CDR1 MNHEY, CDR2 SMNVEV (reference sequence). Trimming took off 2 bases at V and 7 bases at J, with 11 bases between the two ends. There are 13 residues in the CDR3. The CDR3 reads CASSLILGGEAFF. In nucleotides, the CDR3 is TGTGCCAGCAGTTTAATTCTCGGGGGTGAAGCTTTCTTT.

As to this clonotype: A read error may account for a junction end that differs from germline. The chain has TRBV6-1 and TRBJ1-3; D is ambiguous. CDR1 and CDR2 from the germline V gene are MNHNS and SASEGT. This CDR3 has 15 amino acids. Here the CDR3 DNA reads TGTGCCAGCAGTCTAACAGCGGACTCTGTAAACACCATATATTTT. Translation: CASSLTADSVNTIYF.

The sample holds a few counts of this clonotype. This may be a read error: a much more frequent sequence differs by one nucleotide. In DNA form, the CDR3 reads TGTGCCAGCAGTTCGCGACAGGGGTCCACTGAAGCTTTCTTT. Amino acid sequence: CASSSRQGSTEAFF. The V and J genes are TRBV6-2 or TRBV6-3 and TRBJ1-1; 8 bases align to TRBD1. The CDR3 covers 14 residues. With 4 bases clipped from V and 4 bases from J, the junction kept 5 bases outside the gene matches. In germline, CDR1 is MNHEY, CDR2 SVGEGT.

In its sample, this clonotype was seen a few times. This chain connects TRBV28 to TRBJ1-2, with D tentatively TRBD1 (5 bases). This CDR3 contains 14 residues. Per germline, CDR1 MDHEN and CDR2 SYDVKM. Trimming took off 2 bases at V and 5 bases at J, with 12 bases between the two ends. CDR3 nucleotide sequence: TGTGCCAGCAGTTTAGGCGGGACGGCATATGGCTACACCTTC. This gives the protein CASSLGGTAYGYTF.

This clonotype was picked up many times. The chain couples TRBV13 to TRBJ2-2; D gene unclear. The CDR3 totals 13 residues. V was pared by 1 base and J by 6 bases, with 6 bases between. CDR1 PRHDT and CDR2 FYEKMQ come from the germline V gene (reference sequence). The CDR3 sequence: CASSLAAPGELFF. The CDR3 nucleotides read TGTGCCAGCAGCTTAGCTGCGCCCGGGGAGCTGTTTTTT.

In its sample, this clonotype was seen many times. The V call is TRBV29-1, the J call TRBJ1-1; weak D call: TRBD1 (6 bases). The V gene's germline CDR1 is SQVTM and CDR2 ANQGSEA. V lost 6 bases and J 3 bases, leaving 14 bases between the germline ends. The CDR3 runs 13 residues. CDR3 sequence: CSVQQGTDTEAFF. The CDR3 nucleotides read TGCAGCGTGCAACAGGGAACGGACACTGAAGCTTTCTTT.

The rearrangement uses TRBV28 and TRBJ2-5; 7 nucleotides agree with TRBD1. This CDR3 has 14 residues. The V gene's germline CDR1 is MDHEN and CDR2 SYDVKM. The V and J ends lost 4 bases and 2 bases, in that order; junction bases with no gene match: 4. Written as DNA, the CDR3 is TGTGCCAGCAGTTCGACAGGGTCTCAAGAGACCCAGTACTTC. Its translation is CASSSTGSQETQYF.

This clonotype was detected many times. The genes are TRBV5-1 and TRBJ1-5, with 7 positions matching TRBD1. The CDR3 covers 17 residues. V shed 4 bases and J 2 bases; nucleotides not matched to a gene: 12. Germline CDR1 and CDR2: SGHRS and YFSETQ. Here the CDR3 reads CASSGRDRRTGNQPQHF. The CDR3 DNA follows: TGCGCCAGCAGCGGCCGGGACAGACGTACGGGCAATCAGCCCCAGCATTTT.

Ten or more counts support this clonotype. The CDR3 protein is CASSQDKGTWPQHF. CDR3 coding DNA: TGTGCCAGCAGCCAAGATAAGGGGACGTGGCCCCAGCATTTT. The chain carries TRBV4-2 and TRBJ1-5; D is possibly TRBD1 (5 bases). Germline CDR1 reads LGHNA; CDR2 reads YNFKEQ. V was shortened by 0 bases and J by 9 bases, with 12 bases between the two germline ends. The CDR3 loop spans 14 amino acids.